The T cell receptor beta chain described here comes from a study of cytomegalovirus exposure and HLA in healthy donors. Germline V gene lookup returns CDR1 SGHTA and CDR2 FQGNSA. J lost 2 bases, V lost 5 bases, and 1 base had no gene match. The CDR3 runs 14 residues. Study observations and caveats: Data from an earlier analysis indicated that most TCR beta V segments were productive either about 90% or about 30% of the time. Analyzed later, association rates of TCRs varied across HLA loci, with DRB1 most and HLA-C fewest. Reports described diagnosis of cytomegalovirus status by the classifier as highly specific and sensitive. Researchers had no immune exposure information except CMV serostatus available.

The PCR was carried out with 60 Vbeta primers and 13 Jbeta primers. Sequencing used immunoSEQ multiplex PCR; TCRdb keeps in-frame clones, though not all of them. The table has roughly 130,000 clones, 80% seen once; the top ten hold roughly 4%. As for this clone: Its antigen is still unknown.

This TCR derives from a woman aged 40-49 years in good health and CMV-seronegative. Sequencing input: PBMCs. The chain joins TRBV7-2 to TRBJ2-7, with 12 bases identical to TRBD2. The CDR3 loop reads CASSPSGGAYEQYF. The CDR3 region has the DNA TGTGCCAGCAGCCCTAGCGGGGGGGCCTACGAGCAGTACTTC.